These 26 T cell receptor beta chains were sequenced from one sample in a study of blood T cell repertoires in COVID-19. The assay was immunoSEQ multiplex PCR, and TCRdb's table has in-frame clones only and misses some. This repertoire shows about 200,000 clones, less than 95% found once; its top ten account for approximately 0.69%. The sample consisted of peripheral blood. All receptors derive from a man aged 25 to 45 with COVID-19, enrolled during active disease.

The rearrangement joins TRBV11-2 to TRBJ1-2; tentative D call: TRBD1 (6 bases). Trimming removed 0 bases at V and 0 bases at J, with 14 bases between. This CDR3 contains 17 residues. CDR1 is SGHAT, CDR2 FQNNGV, per germline. CDR3 loop: CASSLDRAPGANYGYTF. The CDR3 DNA is TGTGCCAGCAGCTTAGATCGCGCGCCAGGGGCTAACTATGGCTACACCTTC. Supplemented by reference TRBV11-2 and TRBJ1-2, the full variable domain reads EAGVAQSPRYKIIEKRQSVAFWCNPISGHATLYWYQQILGQGPKLLIQFQNNGVVDDSQLPKDRFSAERLKGVDSTLKIQPAKLEDSAVYLCASSLDRAPGANYGYTFGSGTRLTVV.

This chain links TRBV27 with TRBJ1-2, with D maybe TRBD1 (5 bases). V shed 3 bases and J shed 8 bases, with 10 bases lying between them. The CDR3 sequence is 12 residues long. CDR1 and CDR2 from the germline V gene are MNHEY and SMNVEV (reference sequence). The CDR3 DNA reads as TGTGCCAGCAGTTTCCCGGGGGGAGGCTACACCTTC. Its protein is CASSFPGGGYTF.

The chain employs TRBV6-5 and TRBJ1-5, with D unclear. This CDR3 comprises 14 residues. The germline V gene has CDR1 MNHEY and CDR2 SVGAGI. The V end lost 0 bases, the J end lost 5 bases, and 8 bases lay between the germline ends. The CDR3 region has the DNA TGTGCCAGCAGTTACTCCCACAGAGATCAGCCCCAGCATTTT. Protein: CASSYSHRDQPQHF.

This clone was picked up one time. The identical CDR3 is also encoded by other nucleotide sequences in the sample. In nucleotides, the CDR3 is TGCGCCAGCAGCCCGAGCGGGGGGTCCTACAATGAGCAGTTCTTC. Amino acid sequence: CASSPSGGSYNEQFF. The J gene is TRBJ2-1, the V gene TRBV5-1; 9 positions agree with TRBD2. This CDR3 has 15 residues. The germline V gene encodes CDR1 SGHRS and CDR2 YFSETQ. J gave up 1 base and V 4 bases, and 3 bases lay outside the gene matches.

The V call is TRBV10-3, the J call TRBJ2-1; D remains ambiguous. The V end was cut by 6 bases, the J end by 0 bases, with 15 bases between. The CDR3 sequence is 16 residues long. The germline gives CDR1 ENHRY, CDR2 SYGVKD. CDR3 nucleotide sequence: TGTGCCATCAGCCCAGGCCAGGTTGGCTCCTACAATGAGCAGTTCTTC. Protein sequence: CAISPGQVGSYNEQFF.

The CDR3 DNA reads TGTGCCAGCAGCCCGTTGGTCAGGGGGAACACTGAAGCTTTCTTT. Its protein is CASSPLVRGNTEAFF. The rearrangement joins TRBV4-2 to TRBJ1-1; perhaps TRBD1 as D (6 bases). In germline, CDR1 is LGHNA, CDR2 YNFKEQ. This CDR3 contains 15 residues. The V and J ends lost 4 bases and 1 base respectively, with 13 bases between them.

The chain is built from TRBV5-4 and TRBJ2-7; 12 bases are a match to TRBD2. The CDR3 has 14 amino acids. Trimming at V came to 4 bases and at J to 3 bases, leaving 2 bases not matched to a gene. Germline values: CDR1 SGHNT, CDR2 YYREEE (reference sequence). CDR3 in amino acids: CASSRTSGNYEQYF. The CDR3 DNA reads TGTGCCAGCAGCCGGACTAGCGGGAACTACGAGCAGTACTTC.

The rearrangement uses TRBV12-3 or TRBV12-4 and TRBJ2-7; TRBD1 matches 11 bases. CDR3 length: 13 amino acids. Germline trimming cut 10 bases from V and 2 bases from J; bases unmatched to any gene: 4. CDR3 nucleotides: TGTGCCACTTCGGACAGGGGGCCCTACGAGCAGTACTTC. This codes for CATSDRGPYEQYF.

The chain couples TRBV7-2 to TRBJ1-2, with TRBD1 matching 10 bases. The CDR3 spans 14 residues. Per germline, CDR1 SGHTA and CDR2 FQGNSA. With V trimmed by 5 bases and J by 7 bases, 7 bases remained unmatched. The DNA for the CDR3 is TGTGCCAGCAGCCCCGGGGACAGGGGTCTTGGCTACACCTTC. Translated, it gives CASSPGDRGLGYTF.

The rearrangement links TRBV19 to TRBJ1-1; perhaps TRBD1 as D (5 bases). Deletions cut 6 bases from V and 6 bases from J, with 17 bases between. This CDR3 comprises 14 residues. Germline values: CDR1 LNHDA, CDR2 SQIVND (reference sequence). The DNA of the CDR3 is TGTGCCAGTAGCGCACGGGGGGGTAGGGCTGAAGCTTTCTTT. Its translation: CASSARGGRAEAFF. The entire variable domain, with the rest obtained from reference TRBV19 and TRBJ1-1, is as follows: DGGITQSPKYLFRKEGQNVTLSCEQNLNHDAMYWYRQDPGQGLRLIYYSQIVNDFQKGDIAEGYSVSREKKESFPLTVTSAQKNPTAFYLCASSARGGRAEAFFGQGTRLTVV.

The V and J genes are TRBV6-1 and TRBJ1-1; possibly TRBD1 for D (5 bases). V was clipped by 0 bases and J by 3 bases, with 14 bases between them. The length of the CDR3 is 16 residues. The germline gives CDR1 MNHNS, CDR2 SASEGT. CDR3 in amino acids: CASSEALQGAYTEAFF. CDR3 in DNA: TGTGCCAGCAGTGAAGCGCTTCAAGGGGCGTACACTGAAGCTTTCTTT.

The chain is built from TRBV5-6 and TRBJ1-1; TRBD1 matches 8 bases. The CDR3 totals 15 residues. V lost 4 bases, J lost 6 bases, and 11 bases stayed unmatched. Germline CDR1 reads SGHDT; CDR2 reads YYEEEE. CDR3 nucleotide sequence: TGTGCCAGCAGCCTACCTACAGGGGGTCCCGCTGAAGCTTTCTTT. The encoded protein is CASSLPTGGPAEAFF.

The chain has TRBV19 and TRBJ1-1; TRBD1 is a possible D gene (6 bases). Germline CDR1 is LNHDA and CDR2 is SQIVND (reference sequence). V was trimmed by 7 bases and J by 1 base, leaving 13 bases between them. This CDR3 spans 14 amino acids. The CDR3 sequence is CASTHLDRNTEAFF. The CDR3, as DNA: TGTGCCAGTACTCACTTGGACAGGAACACTGAAGCTTTCTTT.

This chain joins TRBV4-1 and TRBJ1-1; 8 positions agree with TRBD1. This CDR3 is 15 amino acids long. The germline V gene encodes CDR1 MGHRA and CDR2 YSYEKL. With V trimmed by 1 base and J by 1 base, 2 bases remained unmatched. The CDR3 DNA follows: TGCGCCAGCAGCCAAGTTGGACAGGGGAACACTGAAGCTTTCTTT. Its translation: CASSQVGQGNTEAFF.

In DNA form, the CDR3 reads TGTGCCAGCAGCCAAGGACTCTCGACAGGGGGAGAGACCCAGTACTTC. It codes for CASSQGLSTGGETQYF. V and J are TRBV3-1 (or the pseudogene TRBV3-2) and TRBJ2-5; 9 nucleotides match TRBD1. The CDR3 spans 16 residues. Trimming took 1 base from V and 4 from J; bases not matched to a gene: 7. Germline CDR1 and CDR2: LGHDT and YNNKEL (reference sequence).

V and J are TRBV2 and TRBJ2-3, with TRBD1 matching 9 bases. The ends lost 5 bases at V and 5 bases at J; junction bases unmatched: 8. The CDR3 sequence is 15 residues long. Germline V CDR1 and CDR2: SNHLY, FYNNEI. In nucleotides, the CDR3 is TGTGCCAGCAGTCCGGACAGGGGACCACAAGATACGCAGTATTTT. Translating gives CASSPDRGPQDTQYF. The variable domain in full, completed from reference TRBV2 and TRBJ2-3, reads EPEVTQTPSHQVTQMGQEVILRCVPISNHLYFYWYRQILGQKVEFLVSFYNNEISEKSEIFDDQFSVERPDGSNFTLKIRSTKLEDSAMYFCASSPDRGPQDTQYFGPGTRLTVL.

V and J are TRBV23-1 and TRBJ1-6; TRBD1 is a possible D gene (5 bases). TRBV23-1 belongs to the ORF category, with a function that is uncertain. This CDR3 has 22 residues. The ends were cut back, 0 bases at V and 0 bases at J, with 24 bases in the middle. CDR3 residues: CASSQSSSTRKIDSSYNSPLHF. In nucleotides, the CDR3 is TGCGCCAGCAGTCAATCCTCGTCAACACGGAAAATAGACAGCTCCTATAATTCACCCCTCCACTTT.

The chain has TRBV2 and TRBJ2-2; D is undetermined. Germline-derived CDR1 and CDR2 are SNHLY and FYNNEI. V lost 5 bases to trimming and J lost 1 base, with 8 bases between them. The CDR3 is 14 amino acids. DNA for the CDR3: TGTGCCAGCAGTTATGGCCAGAACACCGGGGAGCTGTTTTTT. Translation: CASSYGQNTGELFF.

The V call is TRBV5-4, the J call TRBJ2-2; TRBD2 matches at 8 bases. V dropped 4 bases and J dropped 0; count of bases not matched to a gene: 2. Germline V gene lookup returns CDR1 SGHNT and CDR2 YYREEE (reference sequence). The CDR3 is 15 amino acids. The CDR3 DNA follows: TGTGCCAGCAGCACGGGGGGGCCGAACACCGGGGAGCTGTTTTTT. It specifies CASSTGGPNTGELFF.

As for this clone: This sample includes further DNA sequences coding for the same CDR3. The chain links TRBV18 to TRBJ1-2, with 8 positions matching TRBD1. V shed 5 bases, J shed 3 bases, and the junction held 2 bases outside the gene matches. This CDR3 is 13 amino acids long. CDR1 is KGHSH, CDR2 LQKENI, per germline. In DNA form, the CDR3 reads TGTGCCAGCTCAACAGGGGGGGACTATGGCTACACCTTC. Translating it yields CASSTGGDYGYTF.

This clone was counted once. This CDR3 is CASSQDPTDNNQPQHF. The CDR3 DNA sequence: TGTGCCAGCAGCCAAGACCCAACCGACAACAATCAGCCCCAGCATTTT. This chain links TRBV3-1 (or the pseudogene TRBV3-2) with TRBJ1-5, with D hard to call. V lost 0 bases and J 3 bases, leaving 12 bases between the germline ends. CDR3 length equals 16 residues. Germline CDR1 and CDR2: LGHDT and YNNKEL (reference sequence).

This chain joins TRBV30 and TRBJ1-1, with a possible D match to TRBD1 (5 bases). This CDR3 has 13 amino acids. Per the germline V gene, CDR1 is GTSNPN and CDR2 is SVGIG (reference sequence). V gave up 0 bases and J gave up 7 bases, with 12 bases separating them. The CDR3 here is CAWSVQAQGEAFF. The CDR3 DNA reads as TGTGCCTGGAGTGTGCAGGCTCAGGGTGAAGCTTTCTTT. Full variable domain (missing parts from reference TRBV30 and TRBJ1-1): SQTIHQWPATLVQPVGSPLSLECTVEGTSNPNLYWYRQAAGRGLQLLFYSVGIGQISSEVPQNLSASRPQDRQFILSSKKLLLSDSGFYLCAWSVQAQGEAFFGQGTRLTVV.

The V and J genes are TRBV30 and TRBJ2-7; perhaps TRBD1 as D (6 bases). The CDR3 has 15 residues. Germline V gene sequence: CDR1 GTSNPN, CDR2 SVGIG (reference sequence). V was pared by 0 bases and J by 0 bases, with 12 bases between. CDR3 sequence reads: CAWSVRDTSSYEQYF. The DNA for the CDR3 is TGTGCCTGGAGTGTACGGGACACCAGCTCCTACGAGCAGTACTTC.

This sequence joins TRBV27 and TRBJ2-1, with TRBD2 matching 8 bases. V lost 1 base to trimming and J lost 6 bases; unmatched junction nucleotides: 5. The germline gives CDR1 MNHEY, CDR2 SMNVEV (reference sequence). This CDR3 spans 15 amino acids. This chain's CDR3 is CASSLFGGAFNEQFF. As DNA, the CDR3 is TGTGCCAGCAGTTTATTCGGGGGGGCCTTCAATGAGCAGTTCTTC.

The V gene is TRBV7-3, the J gene TRBJ2-2, with D possibly matching TRBD2 (6 bases). The CDR3 spans 14 residues. CDR1 and CDR2 (germline): SGHTA, FQGTGA. V dropped 6 bases and J dropped 8 bases, with 16 bases sitting between them. CDR3 DNA sequence: TGTGCCAGCAGAGATACACTAGCTACGGGGGAGCTGTTTTTT. It encodes CASRDTLATGELFF.

This clone was observed once. The V call is TRBV18, the J call TRBJ1-4; D is possibly TRBD1 (6 bases). This CDR3 comprises 13 residues. CDR1 and CDR2 (germline): KGHSH, LQKENI. V was pared by 6 bases and J by 7 bases, with 12 bases between. CDR3 residues: CASSLTGREKLFF. In DNA, the CDR3 is TGTGCCAGCTCCCTTACAGGGCGTGAAAAACTGTTTTTT.